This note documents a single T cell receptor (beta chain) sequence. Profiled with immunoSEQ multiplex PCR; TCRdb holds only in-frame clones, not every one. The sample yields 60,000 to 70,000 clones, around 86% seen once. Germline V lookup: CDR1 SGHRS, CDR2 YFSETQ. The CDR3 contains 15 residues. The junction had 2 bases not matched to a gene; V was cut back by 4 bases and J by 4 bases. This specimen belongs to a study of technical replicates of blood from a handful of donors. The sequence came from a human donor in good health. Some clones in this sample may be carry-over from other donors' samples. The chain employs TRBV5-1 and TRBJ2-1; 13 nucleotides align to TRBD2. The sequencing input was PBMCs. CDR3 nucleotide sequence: TGCGCCAGCAGCGTGGGACTAGCGGGATACAATGAGCAGTTCTTC. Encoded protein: CASSVGLAGYNEQFF.